This is a list of T cell receptor beta chains from one sample in a study of T cells in Graves' hyperthyroidism and ophthalmopathy. TCRdb re-derived calls from the multiplex PCR reads in MiXCR, one entry per CDR3 protein. The table records about 600,000 distinct CDR3 sequences, 12% to 15% of them present only once. What was sequenced was blood. All receptors derive from a woman aged 18-29 years with Graves' ophthalmopathy. Both conserved end residues are part of each CDR3. Each record gives: V gene, J gene, clone size, D gene, CDR3 DNA, CDR3 protein. D genes are given only for firm matches. Clone size is shown for a subset of rows, as once, few, many or a class of expanded clone.

V: TRBV20-1; J: TRBJ2-4; size: .; D: .; DNA: TGCAGTGCTAATACAGGGGAGGTATCCAAAAACATTCAGTACTTC; CDR3: CSANTGEVSKNIQYF
V: TRBV12-5; J: TRBJ2-1; size: many; D: .; DNA: TGTGCTAGTGGTTTGCGGCTAGCCCGTAACAATGAGCAGTTCTTC; CDR3: CASGLRLARNNEQFF
V: TRBV20-1; J: TRBJ2-3; size: many; D: .; DNA: TGCAGTGCTAAAGGACTAGAGGGGGGCATGGATACGCAGTATTTT; CDR3: CSAKGLEGGMDTQYF
V: TRBV4-2; J: TRBJ2-7; size: few; D: .; DNA: TGTGCCAGCAGTTCAAGGAAAGGACCCTACGAGCAGTACTTC; CDR3: CASSSRKGPYEQYF
V: TRBV28; J: TRBJ2-1; size: .; D: TRBD2; DNA: TGTGCCAGCACCGAGACGGGACTAGCGGGAGCTGAGCAGTTCTTC; CDR3: CASTETGLAGAEQFF
V: TRBV28; J: TRBJ2-1; size: few; D: .; DNA: TGTGCCAGCAGTTTTGGGGCCCGGGCAGAGCAGTTCTTC; CDR3: CASSFGARAEQFF
V: TRBV20-1; J: TRBJ2-5; size: .; D: .; DNA: TGCAGTGCTAGTCTGTCGGGCCAGGGGACCCAGTACTTC; CDR3: CSASLSGQGTQYF
V: TRBV6-6; J: TRBJ2-7; size: many; D: .; DNA: TGTGCCAGCAGTTACAGACAGCTTGGGGCCTACGAGCAGTACTTC; CDR3: CASSYRQLGAYEQYF
V: TRBV4-3; J: TRBJ2-1; size: .; D: .; DNA: TGCGCCAGCAGCCAAGGTCTCGCGGACGGGTACAATGAGCAGTTCTTC; CDR3: CASSQGLADGYNEQFF
V: TRBV10-3; J: TRBJ2-7; size: many; D: TRBD1; DNA: TGTGCCATCAGTGACGGGACAGGGAACCTCTACGAGCAGTACTTC; CDR3: CAISDGTGNLYEQYF
V: TRBV18; J: TRBJ2-1; size: many; D: .; DNA: TGTGCCAGCTCACCACCTGGACCGTTCAATGAGCAGTTCTTC; CDR3: CASSPPGPFNEQFF
V: TRBV19; J: TRBJ1-1; size: few; D: TRBD1; DNA: TGTGCCAGTAGTCCCCTAGACAGGGTTGGTGAAGCTTTCTTT; CDR3: CASSPLDRVGEAFF
V: TRBV6-2/TRBV6-3; J: TRBJ2-1; size: .; D: .; DNA: TGTGCCAGCACCCCCGGCGGGCAGTGCCACAATGAGCAGTTCTTC; CDR3: CASTPGGQCHNEQFF
V: TRBV5-5; J: TRBJ2-3; size: .; D: .; DNA: TGCGCCAGCAATTTTCTAGGGACTCCTAGCACAGATACGCAGTATTTT; CDR3: CASNFLGTPSTDTQYF
V: TRBV30; J: TRBJ2-1; size: many; D: .; DNA: TGTGCCTGGAGCCCTATTCATCTGGAGCAGTTCTTC; CDR3: CAWSPIHLEQFF
V: TRBV5-1; J: TRBJ2-3; size: many; D: TRBD2; DNA: TGCGCCAGCAGCTTGGTGGCTACTAGCGGGAGTTCGGTAGATACGCAGTATTTT; CDR3: CASSLVATSGSSVDTQYF
V: TRBV28; J: TRBJ2-5; size: many; D: .; DNA: TGTGCCAGCAGTCTCCCTTCCCTTGGACTAGCAGGGGGGGAGACCCAGTACTTC; CDR3: CASSLPSLGLAGGETQYF